The clone carrying this T cell receptor beta chain was counted a few times. Its antigen remains unknown. With 6 bases removed from V and 0 bases from J, the gap between germline ends came to 15 bases. The CDR3 contains 15 residues. Germline values: CDR1 DFQATT, CDR2 SNEGSKA (reference sequence). Researchers collected roughly 9.8 milliliters of peripheral blood from every single donor. The record originates from a study of blood T cells in healthy people across ages. The use of a sample-barcoded 5' primer and a J-beta primer mix characterized a second PCR of about 6 to 12 cycles. TCRdb fed the 5' RACE reads into MiXCR, producing one record per CDR3 protein. The sample comprises over a million distinct CDR3 sequences, roughly 43% of which are singletons, and about 4.1% rests with the top ten. Broader study findings: While age rose, TCR beta diversity per million T cells dropped in a roughly linear way. Percentage of naive T cells showed a strong correlation with TCR beta diversity. Donor CMV status was unknown, possibly confounding expanded clonotype changes.

This TCR was sampled from a woman between 18 and 29 years old in good health. The rearrangement links TRBV20-1 to TRBJ2-1, with a possible D match to TRBD1 (6 bases). The sample was blood. The CDR3 DNA reads as TGCAGTGCACCAGGGGTTTCGAGCTCCTACAATGAGCAGTTCTTC. This sequence encodes CSAPGVSSSYNEQFF.